This TCR beta chain was captured by sequencing in a study of regulatory T cells in long-lasting Graves disease. Findings and limits, study-wide: Gene preferences differed: TRBV28, TRBJ1-2, TRBJ2-5 in persistent cases.

Described time point: newly diagnosed GD, antithyroid drugs for less than 3 months. Making the TCR library involved RNA that had been extracted from PBMCs. The CDR3 runs 14 residues. J was trimmed by 9 bases and V by 4 bases; bases with no gene match: 9. The germline V gene has CDR1 SGHTA and CDR2 FQGNSA. Sequencing libraries for TCR beta were prepared with iRepertoire HTBI primers and Arm-PCR of CDR3 regions. In TCRdb, the multiplex PCR reads were re-called with MiXCR into one record per CDR3 protein. The profile shows 300,000 to 400,000 distinct CDR3 sequences, 15% to 20% of them singletons. As concerns this clonotype: Its target is not known.

These data also featured in a second study, about T cells in Graves' hyperthyroidism and ophthalmopathy. That study reports: With the HTBI primer set, the TCR CDR3 went through a first round of RT-PCR. Blood held most thyroid clonotypes expanded above 0.001 frequency.

This sequence originates from a man aged 35 to 55 with Graves disease. V is TRBV7-2 and J is TRBJ2-4; the match to TRBD1 covers 7 bases. Here the sequenced sample was peripheral blood mononuclear cells (PBMCs), taken at new diagnosis, from a patient treated with antithyroid drugs. CDR3 nucleotide sequence: TGTGCCAGCAGCTCAACAACAGGGGTGGGCATTCAGTACTTC. This sequence encodes CASSSTTGVGIQYF.